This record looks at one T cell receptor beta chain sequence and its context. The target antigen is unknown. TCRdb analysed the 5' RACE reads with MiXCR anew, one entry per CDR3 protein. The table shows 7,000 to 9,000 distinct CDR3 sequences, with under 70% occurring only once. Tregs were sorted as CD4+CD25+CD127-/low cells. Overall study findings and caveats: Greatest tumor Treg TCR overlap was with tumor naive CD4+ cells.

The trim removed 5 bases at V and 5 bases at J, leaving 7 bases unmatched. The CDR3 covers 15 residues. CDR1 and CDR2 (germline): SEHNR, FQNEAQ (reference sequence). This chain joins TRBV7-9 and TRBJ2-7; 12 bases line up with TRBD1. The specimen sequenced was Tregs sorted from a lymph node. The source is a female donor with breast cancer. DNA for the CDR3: TGTGCCAGCAGCACCCGGGACAGGGGGCTGAACGAGCAGTACTTC. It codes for CASSTRDRGLNEQYF.